The 31 T cell receptor beta chains reported below all come from one sample, sequenced in a study of T cells after yellow fever vaccination. TCRdb reprocessed the 5' RACE reads via MiXCR and lists one record per CDR3 protein. This table holds around 400,000 distinct CDR3 sequences, around a tenth found once. Specimen: PBMCs, collected on the day of the first yellow fever vaccination. Source of these receptors: a man between 18 and 35 years old who received the YFV17D yellow fever vaccine.

This clonotype occurred many times. The chain combines TRBV5-1 with TRBJ2-3; 9 bases map to TRBD2. CDR1 and CDR2 from the germline V gene are SGHRS and YFSETQ. V was clipped by 7 bases and J by 2 bases; unmatched bases: 8. The CDR3 contains 15 residues. In DNA, the CDR3 is TGCGCCAGCCTGAGCGGGGGGCGGGACACAGATACGCAGTATTTT. This translates into CASLSGGRDTDTQYF.

This rearrangement joins TRBV25-1 to TRBJ1-1; weak D call: TRBD1 (5 bases). Germline V lookup: CDR1 MGHDK, CDR2 SYGVNS. CDR3 length equals 13 residues. V gave up 5 bases and J gave up 6 bases, with 13 bases separating them. Here the CDR3 DNA reads TGTGCCAGCAGTCCGGATGGGACTCCTGAAGCTTTCTTT. Translation gives CASSPDGTPEAFF.

The chain employs TRBV11-2 and TRBJ2-7, with D hard to call. This CDR3 has 12 residues. Trimming stripped 3 bases from V and 4 bases from J, with 7 bases between. Germline values: CDR1 SGHAT, CDR2 FQNNGV. CDR3 DNA: TGTGCCAGCAGCTTTGTCCGATACGAGCAGTACGTC. Amino acids: CASSFVRYEQYV.

This clonotype showed up just a few times. The chain links TRBV6-1 to TRBJ2-3; TRBD2 matches at 7 bases. The ends lost 8 bases at V and 6 bases at J; junction bases unmatched: 8. CDR3 length equals 13 residues. CDR1 is MNHNS, CDR2 SASEGT, per germline. CDR3: CASSSGNWDTQYF. The CDR3 region has the DNA TGTGCCAGCTCCAGCGGGAATTGGGATACGCAGTATTTT.

The gene calls are TRBV7-3 and TRBJ2-5, with TRBD1 as a possible D gene (5 bases). Germline CDR1 reads SGHTA; CDR2 reads FQGTGA. The CDR3 consists of 15 residues. The V gene lost 5 bases and the J gene lost 5 bases, with 18 bases spanning the gap. The CDR3 spells CASSRIPGNLETQYF. The CDR3 DNA reads as TGTGCCAGCAGCCGAATACCAGGGAATCTTGAGACCCAGTACTTC.

This clonotype was detected only a few times. V and J are TRBV5-1 and TRBJ1-2, with D possibly being TRBD1 (6 bases). V was trimmed by 4 bases and J by 13 bases, leaving 17 bases between them. This CDR3 contains 12 residues. Germline V CDR1 and CDR2: SGHRS, YFSETQ. The CDR3 sequence is CASSPDGGAGTF. The CDR3 DNA is TGCGCCAGCAGCCCGGACGGGGGCGCCGGCACCTTC.

There are a few counts of this clonotype. The CDR3 reads CASSLPGTGRDEQFF. The DNA for the CDR3 is TGTGCCAGCAGCTTACCCGGGACGGGGAGGGATGAGCAGTTCTTC. The genes are TRBV7-2 and TRBJ2-1; 7 nucleotides align to TRBD2. The junction had 9 bases not matched to a gene; V was cut back by 2 bases and J by 8 bases. Germline CDR1 is SGHTA and CDR2 is FQGNSA. The CDR3 is made up of 15 amino acids. The whole variable domain, filled in from reference TRBV7-2 and TRBJ2-1, reads GAGVSQSPSNKVTEKGKDVELRCDPISGHTALYWYRQSLGQGLEFLIYFQGNSAPDKSGLPSDRFSAERTGGSVSTLTIQRTQQEDSAVYLCASSLPGTGRDEQFFGPGTRLTVL.

The chain carries TRBV30 and TRBJ1-1, with D possibly matching TRBD1 (6 bases). The CDR3 extends over 12 amino acids. Germline-derived CDR1 and CDR2 are GTSNPN and SVGIG (reference sequence). V was cut by 0 bases and J by 10 bases, with 12 bases left in between. The chain's CDR3 is CAWSVPGGRAFF. As DNA, the CDR3 is TGTGCCTGGAGTGTGCCGGGGGGCCGAGCTTTCTTT.

This clonotype was found a few times. The chain has TRBV20-1 and TRBJ1-4, with D hard to call. Trimming took off 0 bases at V and 4 bases at J, with 3 bases between the two ends. This CDR3 is built from 12 residues. CDR1 and CDR2 (germline): DFQATT, SNEGSKA (reference sequence). CDR3 protein: CSARDHNEKLFF. CDR3 bases: TGCAGTGCTAGAGATCATAATGAAAAACTGTTTTTT.

This clonotype has more than one count but fewer than ten. The chain employs TRBV4-1 and TRBJ2-7; TRBD1 might be the D (5 bases). The CDR3 loop spans 14 amino acids. Trimming pared 2 bases from V and 2 bases from J, leaving 10 bases between. Germline CDR1 is MGHRA and CDR2 is YSYEKL. CDR3 bases: TGCGCCAGCAGCCAAAACACAGGAACCTACGAGCAGTACGTC. Its protein product is CASSQNTGTYEQYV.

This clonotype has only a few counts. CDR3 residues: CASSFFGAKNIQYF. DNA of the CDR3: TGTGCCAGCAGCTTTTTTGGGGCCAAAAACATTCAGTACTTC. The chain has TRBV5-4 and TRBJ2-4; no firm D call. Germline CDR1 SGHNT, CDR2 YYREEE (reference sequence). V was shortened by 2 bases and J by 1 base, with 7 bases between the two germline ends. The length of the CDR3 is 14 residues.

The genes are TRBV30 and TRBJ2-7, with 7 nucleotides matching TRBD2. V lost 2 bases to trimming and J lost 0 bases; unmatched junction nucleotides: 4. The CDR3 has 14 residues. Germline V gene data show CDR1 as GTSNPN and CDR2 as SVGIG (reference sequence). DNA of the CDR3: TGTGCCTGGAGTAGCGGGGACTCCTCCTACGAGCAGTACTTC. Protein product: CAWSSGDSSYEQYF. Full variable domain (missing parts from reference TRBV30 and TRBJ2-7): SQTIHQWPATLVQPVGSPLSLECTVEGTSNPNLYWYRQAAGRGLQLLFYSVGIGQISSEVPQNLSASRPQDRQFILSSKKLLLSDSGFYLCAWSSGDSSYEQYFGPGTRLTVT.

Only a few counts were recorded for this clonotype. The rearrangement links TRBV20-1 to TRBJ1-5; TRBD1 aligns across 8 bases. The J segment lost 5 bases and the V segment lost 4 bases, leaving 4 bases of the junction unmatched. This CDR3 comprises 13 residues. CDR1 DFQATT and CDR2 SNEGSKA come from the germline V gene (reference sequence). CDR3 amino acids: CSAKAGGDQPQHF. The CDR3 bases are TGCAGTGCTAAGGCAGGGGGCGATCAGCCCCAGCATTTT.

The rearrangement links TRBV6-1 to TRBJ1-3; D is unclear. The germline V gene has CDR1 MNHNS and CDR2 SASEGT. This CDR3 has 14 amino acids. V lost 7 bases and J lost 3, with 13 bases in between. The CDR3 reads CASTQRISGNTIYF. The CDR3 coding sequence is TGTGCCAGCACACAACGCATAAGTGGAAACACCATATATTTT.

V and J are TRBV3-1 and TRBJ2-6, with unresolved D. This CDR3 is built from 15 residues. Germline CDR1 LGHDT, CDR2 YNNKEL (reference sequence). Trimming removed 4 bases at V and 0 bases at J, with 7 bases between. CDR3 nucleotides: TGTGCCAGCAGCCCGGACGTCTCTGGGGCCAACGTCCTGACTTTC. Translated, it gives CASSPDVSGANVLTF.

This clonotype was detected a few times. This sequence joins TRBV2 and TRBJ1-5; TRBD1 might be the D (5 bases). V gave up 7 bases and J gave up 9 bases, with 22 bases separating them. This CDR3 has 15 residues. Germline CDR1 and CDR2: SNHLY and FYNNEI. The chain's CDR3 is CASMGRAGEGGPQHF. The CDR3 nucleotides are TGTGCCAGCATGGGCCGCGCGGGGGAGGGTGGGCCCCAGCATTTT.

The genes are TRBV3-1 and TRBJ2-5; unclear D gene. CDR1 is LGHDT and CDR2 is YNNKEL in the germline V gene (reference sequence). There are 14 residues in the CDR3. Trimming removed 0 bases from V and 1 base from J, with 6 bases in between. The CDR3 is CASSQDTAQETQYF. Here the CDR3 DNA reads TGTGCCAGCAGCCAAGATACGGCCCAAGAGACCCAGTACTTC.

This rearrangement joins TRBV20-1 to TRBJ2-5; no clear D. Germline V CDR1 and CDR2: DFQATT, SNEGSKA (reference sequence). V lost 3 bases and J 5 bases, leaving 13 bases between the germline ends. The CDR3 contains 13 residues. The CDR3 loop reads CSARFLGRETQYF. CDR3 DNA: TGCAGTGCTAGGTTTCTTGGGCGCGAGACCCAGTACTTC.

This clonotype was seen a few times. The chain recombines TRBV10-1 with TRBJ1-1; TRBD1 matches 10 bases. Germline lookup yields CDR1 WNHNN and CDR2 SYGVQD (reference sequence). Trimming at V came to 5 bases and at J to 0 bases, leaving 15 bases not matched to a gene. The CDR3 length is 19 residues. CDR3: CASSPGTGVAQIMNTEAFF. For the CDR3, the DNA is TGCGCCAGCAGTCCCGGGACAGGGGTTGCACAAATCATGAACACTGAAGCTTTCTTT.

The chain carries TRBV27 and TRBJ2-5; 7 bases are a match to TRBD2. Trimming took 5 bases from V and 5 from J; bases not matched to a gene: 8. Germline V gene data show CDR1 as MNHEY and CDR2 as SMNVEV (reference sequence). The CDR3 extends over 14 amino acids. The CDR3, as DNA: TGTGCCAGCAGTGTCCAGCGGGGTCGGGAGACCCAGTACTTC. This translates into CASSVQRGRETQYF.

The chain has TRBV25-1 and TRBJ1-2, with 9 bases fitting TRBD1. In germline, CDR1 is MGHDK, CDR2 SYGVNS. This CDR3 region has 16 residues. With V trimmed by 2 bases and J by 1 base, 5 bases remained unmatched. CDR3 region: CASSELSDRGNYGYTF. CDR3 nucleotide sequence: TGTGCCAGCAGTGAACTCTCGGACAGGGGTAACTATGGCTACACCTTC.

This clonotype was seen only a few times. CDR3 nucleotide sequence: TGCGCCAGCAGTGACCCCGGGACAGGGCCCGAAATGGCTTTCTTT. Translation gives CASSDPGTGPEMAFF. This chain connects TRBV10-2 to TRBJ1-1, with TRBD1 matching over 9 bases. This CDR3 comprises 15 residues. Trimming cost V 3 bases and J 11 bases; bases outside gene matches: 13. The germline V gene encodes CDR1 WSHSY and CDR2 SAAADI.

The chain employs TRBV18 and TRBJ2-3; D call uncertain. CDR1 and CDR2 (germline): KGHSH, LQKENI. Between the trimmed V and J ends, which lost 3 bases and 2 bases, there was a span of 12 bases. The CDR3 spans 15 residues. Written as DNA, the CDR3 is TGTGCCAGCTCACCGGCGACCGGCCTCACAGATACGCAGTATTTT. It specifies CASSPATGLTDTQYF.

This clonotype was seen ten or more times. This rearrangement joins TRBV7-6 to TRBJ2-2; TRBD1 might be the D (6 bases). V was pared by 1 base and J by 3 bases, with 9 bases between. CDR1 SGHVS and CDR2 FNYEAQ come from the germline V gene. There are 15 residues in the CDR3. Written as DNA, the CDR3 is TGTGCCAGCAGCTTAGAGGCAGGGGACACCGGGGAGCTGTTTTTT. This codes for CASSLEAGDTGELFF.

V and J are TRBV18 and TRBJ2-3, with 9 bases lining up with TRBD2. CDR3 size: 16 residues. The germline CDR1 and CDR2 sequences are KGHSH and LQKENI. V was pared by 0 bases and J by 2 bases, with 3 bases of the junction left unmatched. The CDR3: CASSPPSGGTTDTQYF. The CDR3 bases are TGTGCCAGCTCACCACCTAGCGGGGGAACCACAGATACGCAGTATTTT. Using reference TRBV18 and TRBJ2-3 for the parts outside the CDR3, the full variable domain is NAGVMQNPRHLVRRRGQEARLRCSPMKGHSHVYWYRQLPEEGLKFMVYLQKENIIDESGMPKERFSAEFPKEGPSILRIQQVVRGDSAAYFCASSPPSGGTTDTQYFGPGTRLTVL.

The V gene is TRBV7-9, the J gene TRBJ2-7; TRBD2 might be the D (5 bases). Germline assignment: CDR1 SEHNR and CDR2 FQNEAQ (reference sequence). The V and J ends lost 4 bases and 2 bases respectively, with 9 bases between them. The CDR3 covers 13 residues. This chain's CDR3 is CASSSGETYEQYF. As DNA, the CDR3 is TGTGCCAGCAGCTCTGGGGAGACCTACGAGCAGTACTTC.

The chain has TRBV6-1 and TRBJ2-5; possibly TRBD1 for D (6 bases). This CDR3 region has 15 residues. V lost 4 bases and J 2 bases, leaving 14 bases between the germline ends. CDR1 and CDR2 from the germline V gene are MNHNS and SASEGT. Here the CDR3 DNA reads TGTGCCAGCAGTGCCATGGACAGATCTCAAGAGACCCAGTACTTC. Amino acid sequence: CASSAMDRSQETQYF.

This clonotype was recorded a few times. The chain employs TRBV29-1 and TRBJ2-7; no firm D call. Trimming removed 0 bases from V and 9 bases from J, with 15 bases in between. The CDR3 loop spans 13 amino acids. Per the germline V gene, CDR1 is SQVTM and CDR2 is ANQGSEA. The CDR3 region has the DNA TGCAGCGTTGAAGATGTGGACGGCAACGGGCAGTACGTC. Amino acids: CSVEDVDGNGQYV.

The sample holds a few counts of this clonotype. The chain has TRBV12-3 or TRBV12-4 and TRBJ1-4; the D is unclear. Trimming removed 5 bases from V and 0 bases from J, with 13 bases in between. This CDR3 has 16 amino acids. In nucleotides, the CDR3 is TGTGCCAGCAGTCCGCGGAGATCCGCAACTAATGAAAAACTGTTTTTT. The encoded protein is CASSPRRSATNEKLFF.

The chain combines TRBV4-2 with TRBJ1-6; 7 bases agree with TRBD1. V shed 7 bases, J shed 9 bases, and the junction held 6 bases outside the gene matches. CDR3 length: 13 residues. Germline V gene data show CDR1 as LGHNA and CDR2 as YNFKEQ. CDR3 nucleotide sequence: TGTGCCAGCAAGAGGGACAGAAGTTCACCCCTCCACTTT. Encoded protein: CASKRDRSSPLHF.

This clonotype was picked up a small number of times. J is TRBJ2-2 and V is TRBV29-1; 8 bases line up with TRBD1. The J segment lost 7 bases and the V segment lost 6 bases, leaving 7 bases of the junction unmatched. The germline gives CDR1 SQVTM, CDR2 ANQGSEA. The CDR3 is 13 amino acids. CDR3 bases: TGCAGCGTCGCGGACAGGGAAGGCGGGGAGCTGTTTTTT. Translated: CSVADREGGELFF.